This entry describes one TCR beta chain. As yet, its antigen is unknown. The V segment lost 1 base and the J segment 7 bases; nucleotides outside the gene matches: 9. The CDR3 is made up of 15 amino acids. The germline V gene encodes CDR1 SGHAT and CDR2 FQDESV (reference sequence). The data originate from a study of T cell responses to AZD1222 COVID-19 vaccine. Broader study findings: Among the donors, most were white British and more were female, and clonal diversity was possibly underestimated.

Method: immunoSEQ multiplex PCR; TCRdb's copy keeps in-frame clones and lacks some. This sample has around 140,000 clones, with just under 95% found just once. The input for sequencing was peripheral blood, taken after recovery from COVID-19. The sequence came from an adult who had recovered from COVID-19. This rearrangement joins TRBV11-1 to TRBJ2-5, with TRBD1 matching 7 bases. The CDR3 protein is CASSLDRGPGWTQYF. The CDR3 bases are TGTGCCAGCAGCTTAGACAGGGGCCCCGGTTGGACCCAGTACTTC. The full variable domain, rest sourced from reference TRBV11-1 and TRBJ2-5, is EAEVAQSPRYKITEKSQAVAFWCDPISGHATLYWYRQILGQGPELLVQFQDESVVDDSQLPKDRFSAERLKGVDSTLKIQPAELGDSAMYLCASSLDRGPGWTQYFGPGTRLLVL.